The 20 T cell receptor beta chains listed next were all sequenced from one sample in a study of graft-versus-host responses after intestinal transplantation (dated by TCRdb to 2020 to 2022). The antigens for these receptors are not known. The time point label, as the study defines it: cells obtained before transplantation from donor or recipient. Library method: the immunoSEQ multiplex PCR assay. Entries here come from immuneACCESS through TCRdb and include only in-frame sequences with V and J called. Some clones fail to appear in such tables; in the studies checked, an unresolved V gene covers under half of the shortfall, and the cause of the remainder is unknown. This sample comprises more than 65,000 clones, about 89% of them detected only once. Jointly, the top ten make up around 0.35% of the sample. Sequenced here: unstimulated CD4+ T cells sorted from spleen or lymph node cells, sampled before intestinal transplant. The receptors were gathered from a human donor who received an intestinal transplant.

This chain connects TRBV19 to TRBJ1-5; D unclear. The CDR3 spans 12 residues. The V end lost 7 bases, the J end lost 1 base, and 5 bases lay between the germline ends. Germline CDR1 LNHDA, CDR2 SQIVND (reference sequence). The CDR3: CASNRSNQPQHF. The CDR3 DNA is TGTGCCAGTAATCGGAGCAATCAGCCCCAGCATTTT.

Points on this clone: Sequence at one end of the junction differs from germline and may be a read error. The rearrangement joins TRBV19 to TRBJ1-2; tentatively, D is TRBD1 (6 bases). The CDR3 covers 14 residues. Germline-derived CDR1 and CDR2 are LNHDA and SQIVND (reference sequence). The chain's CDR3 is CASRIAGANYGYTF. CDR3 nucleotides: TGTGCCAGTAGGATAGCAGGGGCGAACTATGGCTACACCTTC.

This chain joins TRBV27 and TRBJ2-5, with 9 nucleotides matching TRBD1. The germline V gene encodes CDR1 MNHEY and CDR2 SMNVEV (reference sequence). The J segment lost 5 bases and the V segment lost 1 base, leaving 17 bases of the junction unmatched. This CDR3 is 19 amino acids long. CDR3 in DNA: TGTGCCAGCAGTTTATATAGCCCGACACAGGGGGCGCGGGAGGAGACCCAGTACTTC. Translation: CASSLYSPTQGAREETQYF.

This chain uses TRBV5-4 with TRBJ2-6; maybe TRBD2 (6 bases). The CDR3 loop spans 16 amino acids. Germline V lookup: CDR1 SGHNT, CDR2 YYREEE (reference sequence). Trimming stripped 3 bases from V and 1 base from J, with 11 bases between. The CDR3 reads CASSSPGLSGANVLTF. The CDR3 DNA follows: TGTGCCAGCAGCTCGCCTGGACTATCTGGGGCCAACGTCCTGACTTTC.

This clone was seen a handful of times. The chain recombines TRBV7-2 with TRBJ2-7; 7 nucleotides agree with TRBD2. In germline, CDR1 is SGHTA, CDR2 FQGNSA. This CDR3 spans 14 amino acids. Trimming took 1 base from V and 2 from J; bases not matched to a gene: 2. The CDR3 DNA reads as TGTGCCAGCAGCTTAGACGGGAGGACCTACGAGCAGTACTTC. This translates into CASSLDGRTYEQYF. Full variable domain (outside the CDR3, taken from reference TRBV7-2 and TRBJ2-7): GAGVSQSPSNKVTEKGKDVELRCDPISGHTALYWYRQSLGQGLEFLIYFQGNSAPDKSGLPSDRFSAERTGGSVSTLTIQRTQQEDSAVYLCASSLDGRTYEQYFGPGTRLTVT.

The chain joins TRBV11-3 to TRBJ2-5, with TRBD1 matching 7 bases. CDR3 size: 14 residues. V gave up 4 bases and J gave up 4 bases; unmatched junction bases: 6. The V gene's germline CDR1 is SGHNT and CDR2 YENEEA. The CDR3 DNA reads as TGTGCCAGCAGCTCCTCCGGGACAGTAGAGACCCAGTACTTC. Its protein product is CASSSSGTVETQYF.

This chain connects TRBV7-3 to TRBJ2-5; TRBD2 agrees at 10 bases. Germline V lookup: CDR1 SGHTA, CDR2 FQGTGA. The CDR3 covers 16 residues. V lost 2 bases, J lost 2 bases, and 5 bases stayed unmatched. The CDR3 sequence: CASSLGSGGVQETQYF. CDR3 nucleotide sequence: TGTGCCAGCAGCTTAGGGAGCGGGGGGGTTCAAGAGACCCAGTACTTC.

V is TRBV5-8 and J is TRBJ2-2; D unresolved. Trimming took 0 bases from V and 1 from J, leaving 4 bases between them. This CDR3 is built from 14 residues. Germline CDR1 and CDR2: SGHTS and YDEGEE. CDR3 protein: CASSLGQNTGELFF. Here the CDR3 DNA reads TGTGCCAGCAGCTTGGGACAGAACACCGGGGAGCTGTTTTTT.

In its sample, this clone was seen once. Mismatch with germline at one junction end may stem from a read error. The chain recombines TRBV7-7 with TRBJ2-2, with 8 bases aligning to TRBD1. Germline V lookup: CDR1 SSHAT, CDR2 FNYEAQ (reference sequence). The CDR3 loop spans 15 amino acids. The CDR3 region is CASSLETGGTGELFF. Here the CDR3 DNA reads TGTGCTAGCAGCTTAGAAACAGGGGGAACCGGGGAGCTGTTTTTT.

The CDR3 DNA reads as TGTGCCAGCAGCGCGATAGCCGGGGAGCTGTTTTTT. Protein sequence: CASSAIAGELFF. The chain combines TRBV9 with TRBJ2-2, with D unclear. V was shortened by 3 bases and J by 6 bases, with 6 bases between the two germline ends. This CDR3 is 12 amino acids long. From germline, CDR1 is SGDLS and CDR2 YYNGEE. Full variable domain (missing parts from reference TRBV9 and TRBJ2-2): DSGVTQTPKHLITATGQRVTLRCSPRSGDLSVYWYQQSLDQGLQFLIQYYNGEERAKGNILERFSAQQFPDLHSELNLSSLELGDSALYFCASSAIAGELFFGEGSRLTVL.

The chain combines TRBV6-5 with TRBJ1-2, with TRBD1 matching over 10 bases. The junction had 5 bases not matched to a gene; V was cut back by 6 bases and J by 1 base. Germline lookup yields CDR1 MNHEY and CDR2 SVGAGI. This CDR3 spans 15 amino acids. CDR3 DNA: TGTGCCAGCAGCCGGGGACAGGGGATTAACTATGGCTACACCTTC. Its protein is CASSRGQGINYGYTF.

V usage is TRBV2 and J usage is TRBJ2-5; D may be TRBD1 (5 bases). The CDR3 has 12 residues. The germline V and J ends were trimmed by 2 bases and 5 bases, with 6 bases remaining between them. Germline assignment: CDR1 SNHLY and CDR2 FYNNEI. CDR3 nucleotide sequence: TGTGCCAGCAGTGAACAGGGCGAGACCCAGTACTTC. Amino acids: CASSEQGETQYF.

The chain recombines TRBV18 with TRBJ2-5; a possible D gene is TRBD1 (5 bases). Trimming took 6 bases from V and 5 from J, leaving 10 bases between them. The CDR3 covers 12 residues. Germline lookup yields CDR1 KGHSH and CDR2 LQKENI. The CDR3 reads CASSRQLETQYF. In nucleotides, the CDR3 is TGTGCCAGCTCGAGACAGTTGGAGACCCAGTACTTC. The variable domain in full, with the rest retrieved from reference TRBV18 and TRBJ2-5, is NAGVMQNPRHLVRRRGQEARLRCSPMKGHSHVYWYRQLPEEGLKFMVYLQKENIIDESGMPKERFSAEFPKEGPSILRIQQVVRGDSAAYFCASSRQLETQYFGPGTRLLVL.

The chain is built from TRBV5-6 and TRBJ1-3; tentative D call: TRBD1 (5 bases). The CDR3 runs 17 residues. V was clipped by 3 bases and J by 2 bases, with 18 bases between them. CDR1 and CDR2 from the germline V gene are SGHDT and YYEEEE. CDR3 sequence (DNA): TGTGCCAGCAGCTCCCGACCATCAGGGAGGACTGGAAACACCATATATTTT. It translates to CASSSRPSGRTGNTIYF.

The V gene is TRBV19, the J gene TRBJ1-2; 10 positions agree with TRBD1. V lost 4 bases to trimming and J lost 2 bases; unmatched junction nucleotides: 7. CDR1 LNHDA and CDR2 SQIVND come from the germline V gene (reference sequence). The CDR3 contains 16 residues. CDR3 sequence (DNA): TGTGCCAGTAGTAGGGGACAGGGGAGCAGGAACTATGGCTACACCTTC. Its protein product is CASSRGQGSRNYGYTF.

This chain's CDR3 is CASNAGQLSGNTIYF. CDR3 in DNA: TGTGCCAGCAACGCGGGACAGCTCTCTGGAAACACCATATATTTT. The chain recombines TRBV19 with TRBJ1-3, with 7 bases aligning to TRBD1. With 9 bases clipped from V and 0 bases from J, the junction kept 8 bases outside the gene matches. Germline V gene data show CDR1 as LNHDA and CDR2 as SQIVND (reference sequence). CDR3 length equals 15 residues.

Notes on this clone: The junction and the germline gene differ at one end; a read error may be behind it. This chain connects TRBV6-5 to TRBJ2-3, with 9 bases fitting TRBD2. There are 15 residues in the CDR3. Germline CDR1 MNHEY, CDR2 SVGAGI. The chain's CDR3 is CASSALGTSRDTQYF. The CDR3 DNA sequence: TGTGCCAGCAGTGCTCTCGGGACTAGCAGAGATACGCAGTATTTT.

The CDR3 is CASCRGFAVPGEQYF. CDR3 DNA: TGTGCCAGCTGCCGCGGCTTTGCAGTCCCGGGCGAGCAGTACTTC. V usage is TRBV27 and J usage is TRBJ2-7, with unresolved D. V lost 8 bases and J lost 6, with 23 bases in between. The CDR3 covers 15 residues. CDR1 and CDR2 from the germline V gene are MNHEY and SMNVEV (reference sequence).

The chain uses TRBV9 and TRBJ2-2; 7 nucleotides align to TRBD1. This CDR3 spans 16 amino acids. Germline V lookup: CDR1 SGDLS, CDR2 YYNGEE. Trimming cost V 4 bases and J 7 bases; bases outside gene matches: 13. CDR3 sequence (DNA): TGTGCCAGCAGCCCCCGCCAGGGGGTGGCATTCGGGGAGCTGTTTTTT. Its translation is CASSPRQGVAFGELFF.

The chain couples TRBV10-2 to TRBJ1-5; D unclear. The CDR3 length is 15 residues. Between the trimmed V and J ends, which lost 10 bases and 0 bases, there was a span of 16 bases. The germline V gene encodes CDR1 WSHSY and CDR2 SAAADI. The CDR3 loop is CATSTGALSNQPQHF. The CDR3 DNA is TGCGCCACCTCCACGGGTGCTCTTAGCAATCAGCCCCAGCATTTT.